The present TCR beta chain was sequenced within a study of blood T cell repertoires in COVID-19. About the study: Material from acute and convalescent COVID-19 was sourced from the United States, Italy and Spain. T cells, B-cell-depleted T cells, or PBMCs provided the cDNA or gDNA that served as material.

In the source study's methods: Cell counts per sample came from amplifying reference gene primers. The method was immunoSEQ multiplex PCR; TCRdb's version includes in-frame clones alone and lacks a portion of them. The V and J calls and clone size come from that table; D and trimming were worked out from the DNA. There are some 250,000 clones in the sample; approximately 86% occur only once, and roughly 0.8% lies in the top ten. The CDR3 covers 16 residues. The germline V gene encodes CDR1 SGHRS and CDR2 YFSETQ. V shed 0 bases, J shed 3 bases, and the junction held 5 bases outside the gene matches. This clonotype was sampled from a woman under 40 with acute or convalescent COVID-19. Sequenced: peripheral blood. This chain links TRBV5-1 with TRBJ2-7; 11 bases are shared with TRBD2. The CDR3: CASSLAGTSGIYEQYF. DNA for the CDR3: TGCGCCAGCAGCTTGGCTGGGACTAGCGGAATCTACGAGCAGTACTTC.